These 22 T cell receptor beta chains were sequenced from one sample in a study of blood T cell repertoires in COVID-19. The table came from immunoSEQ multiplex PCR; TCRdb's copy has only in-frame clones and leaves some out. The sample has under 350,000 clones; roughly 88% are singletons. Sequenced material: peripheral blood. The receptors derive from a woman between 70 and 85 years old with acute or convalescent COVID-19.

CDR3 residues: CASSRTGGMDTQYF. The CDR3 DNA sequence: TGTGCCAGCAGCCGGACAGGGGGGATGGATACGCAGTATTTT. This chain uses TRBV27 with TRBJ2-3; 10 positions agree with TRBD1. The CDR3 consists of 14 residues. V lost 6 bases and J lost 6; bases outside the gene matches: 6. Germline V gene sequence: CDR1 MNHEY, CDR2 SMNVEV (reference sequence).

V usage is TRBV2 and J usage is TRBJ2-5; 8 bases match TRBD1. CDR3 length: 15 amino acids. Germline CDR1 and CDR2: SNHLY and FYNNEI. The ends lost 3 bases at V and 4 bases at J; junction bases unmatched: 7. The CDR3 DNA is TGTGCCAGCAGTGAGGACAGGGCGTTCGTAGAGACCCAGTACTTC. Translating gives CASSEDRAFVETQYF.

CDR3 coding DNA: TGTGCCAGCAGACGAACTTACAGTAGCAATCAGCCCCAGCATTTT. It is translated as CASRRTYSSNQPQHF. The chain couples TRBV6-5 to TRBJ1-5; D is ambiguous. The germline gives CDR1 MNHEY, CDR2 SVGAGI. V dropped 6 bases and J dropped 0 bases, with 12 bases sitting between them. This CDR3 region has 15 residues.

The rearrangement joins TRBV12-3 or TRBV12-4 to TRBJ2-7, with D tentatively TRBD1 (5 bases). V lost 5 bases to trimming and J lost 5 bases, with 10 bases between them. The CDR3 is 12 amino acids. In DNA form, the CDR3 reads TGTGCCAGCAGTCCAGGGAAACACGAGCAGTACTTC. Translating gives CASSPGKHEQYF.

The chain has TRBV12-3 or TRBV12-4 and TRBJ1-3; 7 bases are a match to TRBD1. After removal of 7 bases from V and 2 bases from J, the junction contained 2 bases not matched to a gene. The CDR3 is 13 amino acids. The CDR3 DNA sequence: TGTGCCAGCACCGGGACAGCTGGAAACACCATATATTTT. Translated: CASTGTAGNTIYF.

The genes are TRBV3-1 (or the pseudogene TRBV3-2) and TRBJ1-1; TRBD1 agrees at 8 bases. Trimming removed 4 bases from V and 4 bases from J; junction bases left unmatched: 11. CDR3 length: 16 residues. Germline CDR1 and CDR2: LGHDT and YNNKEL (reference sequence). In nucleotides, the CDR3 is TGTGCCAGCAGCCCCCAAGGACAGGGACGGGGCACTGAAGCTTTCTTT. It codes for CASSPQGQGRGTEAFF.

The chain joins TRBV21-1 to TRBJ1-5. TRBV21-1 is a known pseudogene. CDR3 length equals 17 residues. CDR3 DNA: TGTGCCAGCAGCTTTCTCAGGCGGGGGCGCAGCAATCAGCCCCAGCATTTT. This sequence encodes CASSFLRRGRSNQPQHF.

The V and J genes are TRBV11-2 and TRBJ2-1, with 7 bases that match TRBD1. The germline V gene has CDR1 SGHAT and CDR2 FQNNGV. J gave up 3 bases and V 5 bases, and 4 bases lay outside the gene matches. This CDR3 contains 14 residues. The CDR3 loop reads CASSQGGSYNEQFF. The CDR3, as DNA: TGTGCCAGCAGCCAAGGGGGCAGCTACAATGAGCAGTTCTTC.

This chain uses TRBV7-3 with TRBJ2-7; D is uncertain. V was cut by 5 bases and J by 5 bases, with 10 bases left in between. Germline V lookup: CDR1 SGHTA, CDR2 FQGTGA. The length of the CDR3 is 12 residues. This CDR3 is CASSAAGHEQYF. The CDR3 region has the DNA TGTGCCAGCAGCGCCGCAGGCCACGAGCAGTACTTC.

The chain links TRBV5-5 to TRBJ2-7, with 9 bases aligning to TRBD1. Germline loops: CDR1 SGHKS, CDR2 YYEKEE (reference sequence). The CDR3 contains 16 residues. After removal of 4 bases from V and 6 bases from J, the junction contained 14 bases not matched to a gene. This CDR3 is CASSGGQGSSLGEQYF. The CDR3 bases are TGTGCCAGCAGCGGGGGACAGGGAAGCTCTCTCGGCGAGCAGTACTTC. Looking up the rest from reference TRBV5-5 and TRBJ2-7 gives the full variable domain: DAGVTQSPTHLIKTRGQQVTLRCSPISGHKSVSWYQQVLGQGPQFIFQYYEKEERGRGNFPDRFSARQFPNYSSELNVNALLLGDSALYLCASSGGQGSSLGEQYFGPGTRLTVT.

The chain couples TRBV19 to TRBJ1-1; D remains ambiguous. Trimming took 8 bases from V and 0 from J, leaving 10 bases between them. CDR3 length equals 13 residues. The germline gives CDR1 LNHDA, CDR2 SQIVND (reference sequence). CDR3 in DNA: TGTGCCAGTTCCCAAGCTCTGAACACTGAAGCTTTCTTT. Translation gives CASSQALNTEAFF.

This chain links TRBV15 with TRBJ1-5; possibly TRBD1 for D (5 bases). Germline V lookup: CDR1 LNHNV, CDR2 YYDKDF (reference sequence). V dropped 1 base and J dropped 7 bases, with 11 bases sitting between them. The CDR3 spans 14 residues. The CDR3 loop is CATSRGTSGQPQHF. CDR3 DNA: TGTGCCACCAGCAGAGGGACATCGGGCCAGCCCCAGCATTTT.

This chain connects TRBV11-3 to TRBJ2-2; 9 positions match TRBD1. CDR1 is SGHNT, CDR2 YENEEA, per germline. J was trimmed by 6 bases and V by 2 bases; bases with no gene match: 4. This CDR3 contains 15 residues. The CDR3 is CASSLRTGESGELFF. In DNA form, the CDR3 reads TGTGCCAGCAGCTTAAGGACAGGGGAGTCCGGGGAGCTGTTTTTT. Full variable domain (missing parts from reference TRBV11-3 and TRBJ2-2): EAGVVQSPRYKIIEKKQPVAFWCNPISGHNTLYWYLQNLGQGPELLIRYENEEAVDDSQLPKDRFSAERLKGVDSTLKIQPAELGDSAVYLCASSLRTGESGELFFGEGSRLTVL.

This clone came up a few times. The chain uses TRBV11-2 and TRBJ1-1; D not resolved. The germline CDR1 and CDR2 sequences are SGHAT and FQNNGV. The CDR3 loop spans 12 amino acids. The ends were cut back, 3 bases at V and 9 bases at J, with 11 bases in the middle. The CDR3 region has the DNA TGTGCCAGCAGCTTGCTCTGGCCCCAAGCTTTCTTT. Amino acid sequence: CASSLLWPQAFF.

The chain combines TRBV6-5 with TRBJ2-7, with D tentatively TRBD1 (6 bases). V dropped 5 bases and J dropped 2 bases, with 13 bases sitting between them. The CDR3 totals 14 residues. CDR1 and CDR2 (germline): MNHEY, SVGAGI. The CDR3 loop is CASSPDRYPYEQYF. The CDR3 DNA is TGTGCCAGCAGTCCGGACAGATATCCCTACGAGCAGTACTTC.

CDR3 residues: CASSLSGFISYEQYF. In DNA, the CDR3 is TGTGCCAGCAGCTTGTCAGGGTTCATCTCCTACGAGCAGTACTTC. This sequence joins TRBV5-5 and TRBJ2-7; the D gene is possibly TRBD1 (5 bases). This CDR3 comprises 15 residues. In germline, CDR1 is SGHKS, CDR2 YYEKEE (reference sequence). V lost 1 base and J 0 bases, leaving 11 bases between the germline ends.

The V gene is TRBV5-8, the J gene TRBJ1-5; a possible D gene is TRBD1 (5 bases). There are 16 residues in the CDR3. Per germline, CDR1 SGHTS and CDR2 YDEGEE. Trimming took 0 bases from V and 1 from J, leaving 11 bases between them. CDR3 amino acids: CASSLEFGASNQPQHF. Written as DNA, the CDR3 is TGTGCCAGCAGCTTGGAGTTTGGGGCCAGCAATCAGCCCCAGCATTTT. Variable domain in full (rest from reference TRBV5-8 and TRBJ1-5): EAGVTQSPTHLIKTRGQQATLRCSPISGHTSVYWYQQALGLGLQFLLWYDEGEERNRGNFPPRFSGRQFPNYSSELNVNALELEDSALYLCASSLEFGASNQPQHFGDGTRLSIL.

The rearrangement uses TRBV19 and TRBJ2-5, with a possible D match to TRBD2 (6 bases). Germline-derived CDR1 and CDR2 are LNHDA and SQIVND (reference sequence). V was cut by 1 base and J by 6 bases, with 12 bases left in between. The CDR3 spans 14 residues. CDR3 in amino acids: CASSIGLEVKTQYF. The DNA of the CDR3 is TGTGCCAGTAGTATAGGACTAGAGGTAAAGACCCAGTACTTC.

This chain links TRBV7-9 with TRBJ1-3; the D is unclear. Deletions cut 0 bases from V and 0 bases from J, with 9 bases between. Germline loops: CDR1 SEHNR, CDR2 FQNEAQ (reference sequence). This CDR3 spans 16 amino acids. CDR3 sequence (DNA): TGTGCCAGCAGCTTAGCGGCAGTCAGCTCTGGAAACACCATATATTTT. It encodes CASSLAAVSSGNTIYF.

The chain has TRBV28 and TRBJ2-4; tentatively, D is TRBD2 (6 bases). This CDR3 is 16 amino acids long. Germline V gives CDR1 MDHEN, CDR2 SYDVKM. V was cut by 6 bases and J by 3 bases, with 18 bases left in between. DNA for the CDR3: TGTGCCAGCAGCCCCACGGCGCTGGGAGGCAAAAACATTCAGTACTTC. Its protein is CASSPTALGGKNIQYF.

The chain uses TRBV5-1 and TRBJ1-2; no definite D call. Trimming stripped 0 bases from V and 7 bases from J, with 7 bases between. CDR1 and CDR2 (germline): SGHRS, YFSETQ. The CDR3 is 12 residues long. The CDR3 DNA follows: TGCGCCAGCAGCTTGGGGAGCGTTGGCTACACCTTC. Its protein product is CASSLGSVGYTF.

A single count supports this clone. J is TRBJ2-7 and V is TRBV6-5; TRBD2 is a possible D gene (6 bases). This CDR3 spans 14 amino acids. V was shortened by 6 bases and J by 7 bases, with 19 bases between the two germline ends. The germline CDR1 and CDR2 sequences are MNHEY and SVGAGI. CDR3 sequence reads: CASRHPDGGSEQYF. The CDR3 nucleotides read TGTGCCAGCAGACACCCCGATGGGGGGTCGGAGCAGTACTTC.